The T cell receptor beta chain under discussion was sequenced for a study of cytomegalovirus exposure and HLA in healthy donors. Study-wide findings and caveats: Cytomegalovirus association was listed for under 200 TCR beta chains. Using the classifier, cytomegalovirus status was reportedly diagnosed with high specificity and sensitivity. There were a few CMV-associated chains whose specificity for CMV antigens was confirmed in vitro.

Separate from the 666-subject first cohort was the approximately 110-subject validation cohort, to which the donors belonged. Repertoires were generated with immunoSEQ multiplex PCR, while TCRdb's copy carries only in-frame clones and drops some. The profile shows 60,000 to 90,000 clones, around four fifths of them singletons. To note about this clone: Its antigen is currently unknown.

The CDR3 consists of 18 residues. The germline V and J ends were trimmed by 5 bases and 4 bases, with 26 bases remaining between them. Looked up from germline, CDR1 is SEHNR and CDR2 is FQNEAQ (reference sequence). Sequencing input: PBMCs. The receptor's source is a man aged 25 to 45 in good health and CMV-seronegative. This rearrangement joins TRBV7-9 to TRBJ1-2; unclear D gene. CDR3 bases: TGTGCCAGCAGCCCGTACCACCCACCGACACAACAGAGCTATGGCTACACCTTC. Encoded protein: CASSPYHPPTQQSYGYTF.